This TCR beta chain was sequenced for a study of T cells after yellow fever vaccination. Synthesis of TCR cDNA relied on 5'RACE template switching, which attached a universal primer site and UMIs. TCRdb reprocessed the 5' RACE reads via MiXCR and lists one record per CDR3 protein. The table has under 500,000 distinct CDR3 sequences, over 15% seen once; the top ten hold 18%. Only a few counts were recorded for this clonotype. Its matching antigen is unknown. Findings of the study overall: Abundant clonotypes from the bulk population could have been carried over as contaminants into FACS-sorted repertoires.

This sample comprised PBMCs, obtained before the yellow fever booster vaccination. This TCR derives from a man younger than 30 who received the YFV17D yellow fever vaccine.

CDR3 in amino acids: CSVEKDFKETQYF. DNA for the CDR3: TGCAGCGTTGAAAAGGACTTTAAAGAGACCCAGTACTTC. This sequence joins TRBV29-1 and TRBJ2-5; D is possibly TRBD2 (5 bases). V lost 2 bases and J lost 3, with 10 bases in between. Germline V gives CDR1 SQVTM, CDR2 ANQGSEA. The CDR3 extends over 13 amino acids.